The present TCR beta chain was sequenced within a study of T cell responses to AZD1222 COVID-19 vaccine. TCRdb keeps only in-frame clones here, not all; method: immunoSEQ multiplex PCR. The repertoire holds 150,000 to 200,000 clones, nearly 95% seen once, with around 2.5% in the top ten. Sequenced here: peripheral blood, sampled on day 0 of AZD1222 vaccination. This TCR was recovered from an adult in good health.

CDR3: CASSIGEKLFF. CDR3 nucleotides: TGTGCCAGTAGTATCGGGGAAAAACTGTTTTTT. The chain employs TRBV19 and TRBJ1-4; no clear D gene. This CDR3 contains 11 residues. CDR1 and CDR2 (germline): LNHDA, SQIVND (reference sequence). Trimming left V 3 bases short and J 8 bases short, with 4 bases between.